These 20 T cell receptor beta chains were sequenced from one sample in a study of blood T cells in healthy people across ages. A second PCR, run for roughly 7 to 11 cycles, used a sample-barcoded 5' primer plus a J-beta primer mix. TCRdb fed the 5' RACE reads into MiXCR, producing one record per CDR3 protein. The sample holds roughly 720,000 distinct CDR3 sequences, about 53% seen once. Sample: blood. All receptors derive from a man older than 75 in good health.

The CDR3 DNA is TGCGCCAGCAGAAGGGACAGCAAAGAGACCCAGTACTTC. Protein product: CASRRDSKETQYF. The J gene is TRBJ2-5, the V gene TRBV5-1, with 7 positions matching TRBD1. With V trimmed by 5 bases and J by 3 bases, 4 bases remained unmatched. Germline CDR1 SGHRS, CDR2 YFSETQ. The CDR3 spans 13 residues. The variable domain in full, completed from reference TRBV5-1 and TRBJ2-5, reads KAGVTQTPRYLIKTRGQQVTLSCSPISGHRSVSWYQQTPGQGLQFLFEYFSETQRNKGNFPGRFSGRQFSNSRSEMNVSTLELGDSALYLCASRRDSKETQYFGPGTRLLVL.

This clonotype was counted a single time. The chain is built from TRBV28 and TRBJ2-1, with D maybe TRBD1 (6 bases). Germline CDR1 MDHEN, CDR2 SYDVKM. Trimming stripped 4 bases from V and 9 bases from J, with 10 bases between. The length of the CDR3 is 12 residues. CDR3 protein: CASSSGVGEQFF. The CDR3 region has the DNA TGTGCCAGCAGTTCAGGGGTTGGTGAGCAGTTCTTC.

The chain joins TRBV18 to TRBJ1-6; tentative D call: TRBD1 (5 bases). The germline gives CDR1 KGHSH, CDR2 LQKENI. Trimming cost V 3 bases and J 5 bases, with 8 bases left between them. The CDR3 is 14 amino acids. In nucleotides, the CDR3 is TGTGCCAGCTCACCGGTGGGGGATAATTCACCCCTCCACTTT. Protein product: CASSPVGDNSPLHF. The whole variable domain, remainder taken from reference TRBV18 and TRBJ1-6, is NAGVMQNPRHLVRRRGQEARLRCSPMKGHSHVYWYRQLPEEGLKFMVYLQKENIIDESGMPKERFSAEFPKEGPSILRIQQVVRGDSAAYFCASSPVGDNSPLHFGNGTRLTVT.

In its sample, this clonotype was seen once. The junction differs from germline at one of its ends, possibly a read error. The chain has TRBV25-1 and TRBJ1-2; 8 bases align to TRBD1. This CDR3 contains 15 residues. The germline V gene has CDR1 MGHDK and CDR2 SYGVNS. The CDR3 spells CASSEGQVGGYDYTF. Here the CDR3 DNA reads TGTGCCAGCAGTGAGGGACAGGTTGGGGGCTATGACTACACCTTC.

V is TRBV11-2 and J is TRBJ1-2; no firm D call. Trimming cost V 1 base and J 5 bases, with 17 bases left between them. This CDR3 contains 16 residues. The germline CDR1 and CDR2 sequences are SGHAT and FQNNGV. CDR3 sequence: CASSLGPVAGKYGYTF. The CDR3 DNA reads TGTGCCAGCAGCTTAGGTCCTGTTGCGGGGAAATATGGCTACACCTTC. Drawing the rest from reference TRBV11-2 and TRBJ1-2, the complete variable domain is EAGVAQSPRYKIIEKRQSVAFWCNPISGHATLYWYQQILGQGPKLLIQFQNNGVVDDSQLPKDRFSAERLKGVDSTLKIQPAKLEDSAVYLCASSLGPVAGKYGYTFGSGTRLTVV.

This chain links TRBV7-8 with TRBJ1-5; 9 bases are a match to TRBD1. CDR1 and CDR2 (germline): SGHVS, FQNEAQ. The CDR3 length is 20 residues. With V trimmed by 2 bases and J by 6 bases, 20 bases remained unmatched. The CDR3 bases are TGTGCCAGCAGCTTATTAACTTGGACAGGGGCAGCGGTAGGGGGTCAGCCCCAGCATTTT. Amino acids: CASSLLTWTGAAVGGQPQHF.

CDR3 sequence: CASSRQRGGRYAYF. CDR3 DNA sequence: TGTGCCAGCAGTCGTCAGAGGGGTGGGAGATACGCGTATTTT. This chain links TRBV27 with TRBJ2-3; D is tentatively TRBD1 or TRBD2 (5 bases each). The CDR3 has 14 amino acids. The germline V and J ends were trimmed by 5 bases and 14 bases, with 23 bases remaining between them. From germline, CDR1 is MNHEY and CDR2 SMNVEV (reference sequence).

The V and J genes are TRBV18 and TRBJ1-4, with D perhaps matching TRBD1 (5 bases). Germline assignment: CDR1 KGHSH and CDR2 LQKENI. V shed 0 bases and J shed 0 bases, with 17 bases lying between them. CDR3 length equals 19 residues. This chain's CDR3 is CASSPPIGTSGATNEKLFF. In nucleotides, the CDR3 is TGTGCCAGCTCACCACCGATAGGGACGAGTGGGGCAACTAATGAAAAACTGTTTTTT.

CDR3 sequence (DNA): TGTGCCAGCAGCGTAGGAGCGGGAGGGCCGTACGAGCAGTACTTC. Its protein product is CASSVGAGGPYEQYF. This sequence joins TRBV9 and TRBJ2-4; 10 nucleotides match TRBD2. The DNA end is more similar to TRBJ2-7, so the J call may be wrong. Per germline, CDR1 SGDLS and CDR2 YYNGEE. The CDR3 runs to 15 residues.

The chain joins TRBV11-2 to TRBJ2-5; TRBD1 is a possible D gene (6 bases). The CDR3 runs 15 residues. The germline V gene has CDR1 SGHAT and CDR2 FQNNGV. Trimming removed 2 bases from V and 1 base from J, with 11 bases in between. This CDR3 reads CASSLLDRSQETQYF. CDR3 coding DNA: TGTGCCAGCAGCTTACTCGACAGGTCCCAAGAGACCCAGTACTTC.

This sequence joins TRBV28 and TRBJ2-1; D gene ambiguous. The CDR3 covers 14 residues. Germline V gene lookup returns CDR1 MDHEN and CDR2 SYDVKM. Trimming removed 6 bases from V and 6 bases from J, with 15 bases in between. CDR3 DNA sequence: TGTGCCAGCAGGGGAACGGCCAGAGGCAATGAGCAGTTCTTC. Translation gives CASRGTARGNEQFF.

The table lists this clonotype with a few counts. This chain links TRBV7-8 with TRBJ1-4, with D possibly TRBD1 on 6 matching bases. CDR1 SGHVS and CDR2 FQNEAQ come from the germline V gene. The CDR3 sequence is 13 residues long. Trimming stripped 3 bases from V and 7 bases from J, with 9 bases between. For the CDR3, the DNA is TGTGCCAGCAGCTTTGGGGGCGGTGAAAAACTGTTTTTT. It is translated as CASSFGGGEKLFF.

The chain has TRBV7-3 and TRBJ2-3; D gene uncertain. The ends were cut back, 6 bases at V and 3 bases at J, with 10 bases in the middle. This CDR3 contains 13 residues. Germline V gene data show CDR1 as SGHTA and CDR2 as FQGTGA. CDR3 bases: TGTGCCAGCAGTTTGTCGATGACAGATACGCAGTATTTT. Protein product: CASSLSMTDTQYF.

This chain joins TRBV12-3 or TRBV12-4 and TRBJ1-2, with TRBD1 as a possible D gene (6 bases). V lost 7 bases and J lost 7, with 13 bases in between. This CDR3 region has 12 residues. The CDR3: CASIGGGGGYTF. In DNA form, the CDR3 reads TGTGCCAGCATAGGAGGGGGTGGTGGCTACACCTTC.

The rearrangement links TRBV7-9 to TRBJ2-5, with 11 bases lining up with TRBD1. The germline V gene encodes CDR1 SEHNR and CDR2 FQNEAQ (reference sequence). The ends lost 0 bases at V and 11 bases at J; junction bases unmatched: 11. The CDR3 has 16 amino acids. The DNA of the CDR3 is TGTGCCAGCAGCTTAGCGGCGGGACAGGGGGTAGGGGAGCAGTACTTC. Amino acids: CASSLAAGQGVGEQYF.

The chain uses TRBV10-3 and TRBJ2-5; 7 bases are shared with TRBD2. CDR1 is ENHRY and CDR2 is SYGVKD in the germline V gene. There are 13 residues in the CDR3. Trimming removed 6 bases from V and 2 bases from J; junction bases left unmatched: 3. For the CDR3, the DNA is TGTGCCATCAGCTGGGGACTACAAGAGACCCAGTACTTC. Encoded protein: CAISWGLQETQYF.

The chain joins TRBV27 to TRBJ2-6; TRBD1 agrees at 7 bases. The CDR3 has 19 amino acids. CDR1 is MNHEY and CDR2 is SMNVEV in the germline V gene (reference sequence). After removal of 10 bases from V and 0 bases from J, the junction contained 18 bases not matched to a gene. The CDR3 DNA reads as TGTGCCAACAGCTTCAAACTTCCGGGACAGCTCTCTGGGGCCAACGTCCTGACTTTC. Protein product: CANSFKLPGQLSGANVLTF.

This sequence joins TRBV9 and TRBJ2-1, with D maybe TRBD1 (6 bases). The CDR3 length is 16 residues. Trimming stripped 4 bases from V and 6 bases from J, with 20 bases between. Germline loops: CDR1 SGDLS, CDR2 YYNGEE. DNA of the CDR3: TGTGCCAGCAGCCCTCCATGGGGGCCCGGCGCCAATGAGCAGTTCTTC. Translating gives CASSPPWGPGANEQFF.

The rearrangement links TRBV27 to TRBJ2-1; no clear D. Gene TRBJ2-7 matches the end of the DNA better, so the J call may be wrong. CDR3 length: 14 residues. Germline lookup yields CDR1 MNHEY and CDR2 SMNVEV (reference sequence). CDR3 loop: CASSLEPPYNEQYF. The CDR3 nucleotides are TGTGCCAGCAGTTTAGAACCCCCCTACAATGAGCAGTACTTC.

The rearrangement links TRBV6-1 to TRBJ1-1; possibly TRBD1 for D (5 bases). The length of the CDR3 is 13 residues. Germline loops: CDR1 MNHNS, CDR2 SASEGT. The germline V and J ends were trimmed by 2 bases and 5 bases, with 9 bases remaining between them. CDR3 nucleotides: TGTGCCAGCAGTGAAAGGGGCCCAACTGAAGCTTTCTTT. This translates into CASSERGPTEAFF.